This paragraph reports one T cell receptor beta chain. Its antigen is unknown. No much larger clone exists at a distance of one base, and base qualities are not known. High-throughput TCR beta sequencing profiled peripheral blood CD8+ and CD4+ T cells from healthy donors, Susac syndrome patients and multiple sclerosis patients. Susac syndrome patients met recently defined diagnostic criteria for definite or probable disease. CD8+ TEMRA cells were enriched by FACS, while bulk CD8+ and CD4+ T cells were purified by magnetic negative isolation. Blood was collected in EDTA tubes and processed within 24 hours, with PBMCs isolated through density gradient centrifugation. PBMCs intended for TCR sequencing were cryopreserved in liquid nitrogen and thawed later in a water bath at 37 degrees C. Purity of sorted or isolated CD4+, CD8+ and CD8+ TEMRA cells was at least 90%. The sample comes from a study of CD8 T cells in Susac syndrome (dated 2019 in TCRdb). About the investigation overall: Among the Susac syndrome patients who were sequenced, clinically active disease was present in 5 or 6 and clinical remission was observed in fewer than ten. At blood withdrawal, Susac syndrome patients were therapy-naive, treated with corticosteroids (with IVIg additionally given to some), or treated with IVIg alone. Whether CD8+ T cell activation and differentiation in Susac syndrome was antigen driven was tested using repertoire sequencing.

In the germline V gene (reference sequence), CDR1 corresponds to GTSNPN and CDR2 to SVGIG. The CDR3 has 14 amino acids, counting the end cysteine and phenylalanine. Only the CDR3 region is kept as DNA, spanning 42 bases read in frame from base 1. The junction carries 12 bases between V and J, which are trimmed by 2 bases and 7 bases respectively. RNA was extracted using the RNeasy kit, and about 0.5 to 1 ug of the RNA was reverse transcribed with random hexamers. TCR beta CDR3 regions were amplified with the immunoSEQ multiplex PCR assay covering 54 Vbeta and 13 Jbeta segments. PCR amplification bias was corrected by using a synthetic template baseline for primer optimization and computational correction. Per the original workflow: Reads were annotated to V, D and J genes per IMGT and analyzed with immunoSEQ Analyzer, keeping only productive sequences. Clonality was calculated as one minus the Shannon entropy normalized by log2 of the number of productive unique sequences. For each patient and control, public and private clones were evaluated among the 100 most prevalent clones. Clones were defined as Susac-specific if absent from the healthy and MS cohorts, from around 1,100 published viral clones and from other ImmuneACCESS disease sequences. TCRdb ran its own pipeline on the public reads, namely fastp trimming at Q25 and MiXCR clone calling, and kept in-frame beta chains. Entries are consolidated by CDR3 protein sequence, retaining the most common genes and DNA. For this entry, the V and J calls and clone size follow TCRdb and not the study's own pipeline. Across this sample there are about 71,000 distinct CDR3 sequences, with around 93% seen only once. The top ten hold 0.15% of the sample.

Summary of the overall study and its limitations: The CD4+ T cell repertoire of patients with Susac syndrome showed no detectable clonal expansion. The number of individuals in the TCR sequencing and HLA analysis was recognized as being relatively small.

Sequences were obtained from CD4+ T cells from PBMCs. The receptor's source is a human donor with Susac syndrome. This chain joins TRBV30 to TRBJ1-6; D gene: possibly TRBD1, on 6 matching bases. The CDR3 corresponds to CAWSNRVGNSPLHF. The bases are TGTGCCTGGAGTAACAGGGTGGGCAATTCACCCCTCCACTTT. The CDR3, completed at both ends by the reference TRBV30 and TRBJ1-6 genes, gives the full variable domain SQTIHQWPATLVQPVGSPLSLECTVEGTSNPNLYWYRQAAGRGLQLLFYSVGIGQISSEVPQNLSASRPQDRQFILSSKKLLLSDSGFYLCAWSNRVGNSPLHFGNGTRLTVT.